The text below deals with one TCR beta chain. Its antigen is unknown. The CDR3 runs 12 residues. Germline CDR1 is MNHNS and CDR2 is SASEGT. Trimming left V 2 bases short and J 3 bases short, with 4 bases between. The data were obtained in a study of OX40 agonist ivuxolimab in advanced cancers. Study information: Therapy given before enrollment (anti-PD-1, anti-PD-L1 or anti-CTLA-4) was allowed, and roughly 42% had some. General study findings and limits: At doses 0.1 to 3.0 mg/kg, CD4+ and CD8+ clones expanded. Low normalized T-cell clonal expansion also characterized some of the nonresponders.

Systemic immunosuppression or autoimmune disease history was grounds to exclude patients. The protocol was immunoSEQ multiplex PCR, while the TCRdb copy is restricted to in-frame clones and leaves out a portion. This table holds some 70,000 clones, about 91% found once. Here the sequenced sample was CD4+ or CD8+ T cells sorted from blood, taken in a trial of the OX40 agonist ivuxolimab. The chain employs TRBV6-1 and TRBJ1-2, with unresolved D. The origin of this receptor is an adult with an advanced solid tumor such as melanoma, head and neck, liver or kidney cancer. CDR3 residues: CASSEYHYGYTF. CDR3 DNA: TGTGCCAGCAGTGAATATCACTATGGCTACACCTTC.